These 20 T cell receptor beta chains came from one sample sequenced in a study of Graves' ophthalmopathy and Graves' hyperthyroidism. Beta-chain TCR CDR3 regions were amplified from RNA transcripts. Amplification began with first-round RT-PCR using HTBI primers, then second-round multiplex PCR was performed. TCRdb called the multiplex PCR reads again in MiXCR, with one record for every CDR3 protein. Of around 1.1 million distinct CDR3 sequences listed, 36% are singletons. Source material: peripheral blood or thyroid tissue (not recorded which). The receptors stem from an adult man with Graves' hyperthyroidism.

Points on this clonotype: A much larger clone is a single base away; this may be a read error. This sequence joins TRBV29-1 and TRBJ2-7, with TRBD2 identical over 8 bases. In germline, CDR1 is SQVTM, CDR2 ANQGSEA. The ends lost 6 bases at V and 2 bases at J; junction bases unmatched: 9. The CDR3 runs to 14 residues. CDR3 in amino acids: CSVRCLAGAYEQYF. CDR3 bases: TGCAGCGTGAGGTGCCTAGCGGGTGCCTACGAGCAGTACTTC.

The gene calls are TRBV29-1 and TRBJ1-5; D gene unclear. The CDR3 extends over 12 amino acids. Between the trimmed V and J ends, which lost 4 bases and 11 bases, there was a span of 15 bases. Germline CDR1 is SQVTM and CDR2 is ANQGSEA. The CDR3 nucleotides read TGCAGCGTTGGTAGCGGCCAAGAGACCCAGCATTTT. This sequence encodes CSVGSGQETQHF.

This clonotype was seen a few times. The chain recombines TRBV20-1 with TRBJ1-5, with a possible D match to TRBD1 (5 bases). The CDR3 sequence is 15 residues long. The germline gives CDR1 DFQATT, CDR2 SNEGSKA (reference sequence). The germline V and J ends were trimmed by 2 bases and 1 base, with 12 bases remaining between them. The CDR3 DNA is TGCAGTGCTAGACGCCGCCGGGACAGCAATCAGCCCCAGCATTTT. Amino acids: CSARRRRDSNQPQHF.

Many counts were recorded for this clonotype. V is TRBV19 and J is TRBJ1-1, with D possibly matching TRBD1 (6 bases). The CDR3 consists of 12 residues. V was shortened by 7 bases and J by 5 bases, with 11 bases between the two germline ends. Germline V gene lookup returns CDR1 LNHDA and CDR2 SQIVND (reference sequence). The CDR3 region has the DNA TGTGCCAGTATACGGAGGGGGACTGAAGCTTTCTTT. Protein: CASIRRGTEAFF.

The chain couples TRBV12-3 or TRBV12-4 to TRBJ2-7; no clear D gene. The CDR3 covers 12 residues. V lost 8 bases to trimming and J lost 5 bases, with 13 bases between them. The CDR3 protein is CASSYVLHEQYF. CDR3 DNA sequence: TGTGCCAGCTCCTATGTCTTGCACGAGCAGTACTTC.

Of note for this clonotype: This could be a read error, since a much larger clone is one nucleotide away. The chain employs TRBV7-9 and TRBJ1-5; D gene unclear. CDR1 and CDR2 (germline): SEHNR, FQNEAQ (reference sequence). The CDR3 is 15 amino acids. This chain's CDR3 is CASRLGGLRGQPQHF. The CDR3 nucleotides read TGTGCCAGCCGCTTAGGTGGACTCAGAGGACAGCCCCAGCATTTT.

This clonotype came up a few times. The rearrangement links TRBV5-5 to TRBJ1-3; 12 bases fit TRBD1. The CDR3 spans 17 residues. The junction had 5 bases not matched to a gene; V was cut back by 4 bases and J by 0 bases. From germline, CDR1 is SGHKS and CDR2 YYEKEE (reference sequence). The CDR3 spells CASSVGQGAVSGNTIYF. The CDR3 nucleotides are TGTGCCAGCAGCGTGGGACAGGGGGCAGTCTCTGGAAACACCATATATTTT.

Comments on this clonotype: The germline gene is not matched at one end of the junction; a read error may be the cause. CDR3 DNA sequence: TGCGCCAGCAGCCAATGGCAGGGTAACACCGGGGAGCTGTTTTTT. Protein sequence: CASSQWQGNTGELFF. V usage is TRBV7-3 and J usage is TRBJ2-2; D is perhaps TRBD1 (5 bases). The CDR3 sequence is 15 residues long. CDR1 SGHTA and CDR2 FQGTGA come from the germline V gene. Variable domain in full (rest from reference TRBV7-3 and TRBJ2-2): GAGVSQTPSNKVTEKGKYVELRCDPISGHTALYWYRQSLGQGPEFLIYFQGTGAADDSGLPNDRFFAVRPEGSVSTLKIQRTERGDSAVYLCASSQWQGNTGELFFGEGSRLTVL.

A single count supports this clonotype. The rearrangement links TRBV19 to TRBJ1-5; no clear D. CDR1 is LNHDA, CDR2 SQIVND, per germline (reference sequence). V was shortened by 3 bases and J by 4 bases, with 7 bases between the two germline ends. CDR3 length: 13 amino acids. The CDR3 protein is CASSIFPNQPQHF. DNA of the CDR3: TGTGCCAGTAGTATTTTCCCAAATCAGCCCCAGCATTTT.

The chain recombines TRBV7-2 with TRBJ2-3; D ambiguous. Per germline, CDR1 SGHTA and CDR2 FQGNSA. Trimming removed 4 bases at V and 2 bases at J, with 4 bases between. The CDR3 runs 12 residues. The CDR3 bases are TGTGCCAGCAGCTCATACACAGATACGCAGTATTTT. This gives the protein CASSSYTDTQYF.

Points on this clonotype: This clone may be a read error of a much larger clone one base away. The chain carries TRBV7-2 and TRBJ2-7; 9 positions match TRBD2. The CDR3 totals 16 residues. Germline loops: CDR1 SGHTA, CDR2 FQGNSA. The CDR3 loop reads CVSSSTIIAGVYEQYF. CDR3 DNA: TGTGTCAGCAGCTCGACAATAATAGCGGGAGTTTACGAGCAGTACTTC.

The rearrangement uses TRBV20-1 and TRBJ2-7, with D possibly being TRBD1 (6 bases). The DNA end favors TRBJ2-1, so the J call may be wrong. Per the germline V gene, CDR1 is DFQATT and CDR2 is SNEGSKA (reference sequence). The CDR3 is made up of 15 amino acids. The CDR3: CSARDLKQNRDEQFF. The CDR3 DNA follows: TGCAGTGCTAGGGACCTCAAACAAAACAGGGATGAGCAGTTCTTC.

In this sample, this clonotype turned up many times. This CDR3 reads CSASRQGRVSNQPQHF. For the CDR3, the DNA is TGCAGTGCTAGTCGTCAGGGCCGAGTGAGCAATCAGCCCCAGCATTTT. The chain links TRBV20-1 to TRBJ1-5; TRBD1 is a possible D gene (5 bases). Germline CDR1 is DFQATT and CDR2 is SNEGSKA (reference sequence). Trimming stripped 3 bases from V and 1 base from J, with 16 bases between. The CDR3 sequence is 16 residues long.

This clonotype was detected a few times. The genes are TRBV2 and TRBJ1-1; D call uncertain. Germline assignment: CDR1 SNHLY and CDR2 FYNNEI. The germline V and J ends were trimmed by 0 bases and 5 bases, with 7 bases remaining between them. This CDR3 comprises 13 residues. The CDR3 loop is CASSEANWTEAFF. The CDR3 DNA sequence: TGTGCCAGCAGTGAAGCGAATTGGACTGAAGCTTTCTTT.

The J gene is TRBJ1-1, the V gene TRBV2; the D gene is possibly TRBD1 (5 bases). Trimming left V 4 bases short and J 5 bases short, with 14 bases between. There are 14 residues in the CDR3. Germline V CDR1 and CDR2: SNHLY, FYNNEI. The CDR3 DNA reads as TGTGCCAGCAGTGTATCCAGGGAGAGGACTGAAGCTTTCTTT. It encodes CASSVSRERTEAFF.

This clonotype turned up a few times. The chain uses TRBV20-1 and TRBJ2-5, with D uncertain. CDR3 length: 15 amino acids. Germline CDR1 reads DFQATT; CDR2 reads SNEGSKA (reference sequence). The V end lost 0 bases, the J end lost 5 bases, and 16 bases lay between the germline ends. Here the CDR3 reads CSARDLGASRETQYF. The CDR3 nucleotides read TGCAGTGCTAGAGACCTAGGAGCCTCCAGGGAGACCCAGTACTTC.

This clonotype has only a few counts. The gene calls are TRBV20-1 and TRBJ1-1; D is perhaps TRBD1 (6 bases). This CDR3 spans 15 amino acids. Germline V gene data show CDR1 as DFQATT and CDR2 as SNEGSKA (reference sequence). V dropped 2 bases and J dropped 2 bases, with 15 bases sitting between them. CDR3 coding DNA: TGCAGTGCTAGAATTGCAGGGGCCATTAACACTGAAGCTTTCTTT. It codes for CSARIAGAINTEAFF.

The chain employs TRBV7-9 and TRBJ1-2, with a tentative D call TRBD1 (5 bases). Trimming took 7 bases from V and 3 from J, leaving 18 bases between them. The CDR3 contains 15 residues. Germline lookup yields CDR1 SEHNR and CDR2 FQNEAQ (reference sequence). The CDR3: CASTPFGAQDYGYTF. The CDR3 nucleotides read TGTGCCAGCACTCCTTTCGGGGCTCAAGACTATGGCTACACCTTC. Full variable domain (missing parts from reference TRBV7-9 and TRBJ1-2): DTGVSQNPRHKITKRGQNVTFRCDPISEHNRLYWYRQTLGQGPEFLTYFQNEAQLEKSRLLSDRFSAERPKGSFSTLEIQRTEQGDSAMYLCASTPFGAQDYGYTFGSGTRLTVV.

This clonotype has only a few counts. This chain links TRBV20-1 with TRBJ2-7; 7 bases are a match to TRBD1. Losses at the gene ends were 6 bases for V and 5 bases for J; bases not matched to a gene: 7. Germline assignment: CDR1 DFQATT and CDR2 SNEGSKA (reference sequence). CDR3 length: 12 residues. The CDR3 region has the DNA TGCAGTGCCGTCGGGACAGTCAACGAGCAGTACTTC. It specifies CSAVGTVNEQYF.

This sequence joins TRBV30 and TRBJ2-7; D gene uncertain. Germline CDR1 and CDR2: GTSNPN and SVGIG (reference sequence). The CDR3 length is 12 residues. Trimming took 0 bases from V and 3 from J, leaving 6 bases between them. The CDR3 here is CAWSVLDYEQYF. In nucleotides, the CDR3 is TGTGCCTGGAGTGTGCTTGACTACGAGCAGTACTTC.